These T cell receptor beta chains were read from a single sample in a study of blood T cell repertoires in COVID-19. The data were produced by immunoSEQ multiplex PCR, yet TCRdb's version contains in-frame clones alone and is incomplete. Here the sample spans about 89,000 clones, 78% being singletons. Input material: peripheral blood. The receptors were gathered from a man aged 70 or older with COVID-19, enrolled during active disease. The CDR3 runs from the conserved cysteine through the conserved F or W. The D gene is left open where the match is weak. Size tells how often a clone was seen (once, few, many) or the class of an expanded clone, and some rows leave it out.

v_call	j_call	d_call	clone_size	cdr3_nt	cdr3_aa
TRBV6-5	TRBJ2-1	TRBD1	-	TGTGCCAGCATCTCGACAGGGGGCCTTCTTAATGAGCAGTTCTTC	CASISTGGLLNEQFF
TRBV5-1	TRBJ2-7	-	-	TGCGCCAGCAGCCCCCTGGCGGGCAACTCGGGGGAGCAGTACTTC	CASSPLAGNSGEQYF
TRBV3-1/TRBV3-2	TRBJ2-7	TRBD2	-	TGTGCCAGCAGCCAAGAGGGACTAGCATCCGAGCAGTACTTC	CASSQEGLASEQYF
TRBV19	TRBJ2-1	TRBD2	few	TGTGCCAGCTGTGTAGCGGGATCTAGCTACAATGAGCAGTTCTTC	CASCVAGSSYNEQFF
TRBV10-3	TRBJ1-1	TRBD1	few	TGTGCCACCGGGACAGACTTGAACACTGAAGCTTTCTTT	CATGTDLNTEAFF
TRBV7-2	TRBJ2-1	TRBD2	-	TGTGCCAGCAGCTTATTATTGACTAGCGGAATCCAAAGGCATGAGCAGTTCTTC	CASSLLLTSGIQRHEQFF
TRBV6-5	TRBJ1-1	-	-	TGTGCCAGCAGGCGACAGATGAACACTGAAGCTTTCTTT	CASRRQMNTEAFF
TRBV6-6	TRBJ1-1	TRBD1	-	TGTGCCAGCAGTACACCCGGGACAGGGGGGACTGAAGCTTTCTTT	CASSTPGTGGTEAFF
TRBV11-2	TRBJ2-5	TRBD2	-	TGTGCCAGCAGCCCGGGACTAAAAGAGACCCAGTACTTC	CASSPGLKETQYF
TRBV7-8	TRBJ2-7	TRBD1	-	TGTGCCAGCAGCCCCCTGAGGACAGGGGGCTTTAGCTCCTACGAGCAGTACTTC	CASSPLRTGGFSSYEQYF
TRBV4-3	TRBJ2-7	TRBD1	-	TGCGCCAGCAGCCAAGATAAAGGGGACAGGGGGAGGCACGAGCAGTACTTC	CASSQDKGDRGRHEQYF
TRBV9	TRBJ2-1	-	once	TGTGCCAGCAGCGTAACCCGGGAATACAATGAGCAGTTCTTC	CASSVTREYNEQFF
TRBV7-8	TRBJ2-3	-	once	TGTGCCAGCAGCCGACCCGGGGAAGATACGCAGTATTTT	CASSRPGEDTQYF
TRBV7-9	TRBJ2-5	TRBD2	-	TGTGCCAGCAGCTTAGTGGGTAGCGGGGGCGGTGAGACCCAGTACTTC	CASSLVGSGGGETQYF
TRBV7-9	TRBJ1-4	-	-	TGTGCCAGCAGCCGAGACAGAAATGAAAAACTGTTTTTT	CASSRDRNEKLFF
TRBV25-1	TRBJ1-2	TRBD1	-	TGTGCCAGCAGTGCGCCCGGGACAGGGTCAAACTATGGCTACACCTTC	CASSAPGTGSNYGYTF
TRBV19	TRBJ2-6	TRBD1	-	TGTGCCAGTAGTACACAGGGGGCTGGGGCCAACGTCCTGACTTTC	CASSTQGAGANVLTF
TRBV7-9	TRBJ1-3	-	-	TGTGCCAGCAGCTCACAGAGGGCTGGAAACACCATATATTTT	CASSSQRAGNTIYF
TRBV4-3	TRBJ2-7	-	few	TGCGCCAGCAGCCCCACGGGGTTCGAGCAGTACTTC	CASSPTGFEQYF
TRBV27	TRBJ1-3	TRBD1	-	TGTGCCAGCAGTTTATCCGGGACAGGGGGTTACACCATATATTTT	CASSLSGTGGYTIYF
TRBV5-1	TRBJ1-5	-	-	TGCGCCAGCAGCTTGGGTTCAGGGAGCAATCAGCCCCAGCATTTT	CASSLGSGSNQPQHF
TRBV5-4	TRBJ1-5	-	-	TGTGCCAGCAGCTCCGAACTCAGGGCCGTAGGAGGGGGCAATCAGCCCCAGCATTTT	CASSSELRAVGGGNQPQHF